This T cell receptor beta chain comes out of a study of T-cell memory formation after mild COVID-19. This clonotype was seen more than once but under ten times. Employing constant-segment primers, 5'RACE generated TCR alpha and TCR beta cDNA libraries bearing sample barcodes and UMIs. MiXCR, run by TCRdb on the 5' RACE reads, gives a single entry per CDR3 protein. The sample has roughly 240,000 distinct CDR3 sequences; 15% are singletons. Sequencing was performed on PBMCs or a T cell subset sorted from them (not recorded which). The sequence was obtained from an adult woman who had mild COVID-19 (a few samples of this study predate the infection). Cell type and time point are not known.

In nucleotides, the CDR3 is TGTGCCAGCAGCCTCCTTTGGACGGGAGGGCGGAATGAGCAGTTCTTC. It encodes CASSLLWTGGRNEQFF. The chain is built from TRBV12-3 or TRBV12-4 and TRBJ2-1; TRBD2 aligns across 8 bases. V shed 6 bases, J shed 7 bases, and the junction held 14 bases outside the gene matches. This CDR3 has 16 amino acids.